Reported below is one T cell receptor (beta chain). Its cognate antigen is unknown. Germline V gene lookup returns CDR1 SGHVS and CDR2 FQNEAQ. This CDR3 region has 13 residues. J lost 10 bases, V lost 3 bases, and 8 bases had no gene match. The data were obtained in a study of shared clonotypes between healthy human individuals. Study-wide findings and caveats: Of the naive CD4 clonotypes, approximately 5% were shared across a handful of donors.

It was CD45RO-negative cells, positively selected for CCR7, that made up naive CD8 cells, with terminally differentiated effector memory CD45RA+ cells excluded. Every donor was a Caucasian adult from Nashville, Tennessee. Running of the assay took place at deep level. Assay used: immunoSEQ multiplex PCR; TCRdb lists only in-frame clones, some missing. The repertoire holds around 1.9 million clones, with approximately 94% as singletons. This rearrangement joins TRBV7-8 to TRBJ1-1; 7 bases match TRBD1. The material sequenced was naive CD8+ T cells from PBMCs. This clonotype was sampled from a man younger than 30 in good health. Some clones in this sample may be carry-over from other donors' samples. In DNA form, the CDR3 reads TGTGCCAGCAGCTTGGGACAGTCATGGGGAGCTTTCTTT. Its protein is CASSLGQSWGAFF.